This T cell receptor beta chain appears in the sequencing data of a study of T-cell reconstitution after alpha-beta-depleted transplantation in children. The study's findings and limits: Some patients' high day-60 TCRbeta diversity was attributed to recipient cells surviving conditioning. Among T cells one year after transplant, newly produced cells accounted for most counts and diversity.

Trimming removed 4 bases at V and 3 bases at J, with 13 bases between. The CDR3 length is 14 residues. The germline gives CDR1 SGHRS, CDR2 YFSETQ. The library targeted TCRbeta and was prepared with unique molecular identifiers. TCRdb recomputed calls from the PCR reads with MiXCR, one row per CDR3 protein. The table shows some 190,000 distinct CDR3 sequences, with 11% occurring only once. This clonotype appeared many times. What it recognizes is unknown. The chain has TRBV5-1 and TRBJ2-5; D might be TRBD1 (5 bases). The source material was PBMCs, sampled before TCRalphabeta/CD19-depleted stem cell transplant. This receptor was taken from a boy between 2 and 10 years old with acute myeloid leukemia, due to receive a stem cell transplant. The CDR3 protein is CASSPTAGKETQYF. In DNA, the CDR3 is TGCGCCAGCAGCCCGACGGCAGGGAAAGAGACCCAGTACTTC.